A single sample gave rise to the 25 T cell receptor beta chains below, sequenced in a study of cytomegalovirus exposure and HLA in healthy donors. Data came from immunoSEQ multiplex PCR; TCRdb stores just in-frame clones and leaves some out. The sample shows some 170,000 clones, roughly 89% of them seen only once. The sequenced material came from PBMCs. These receptors all come from a woman between 25 and 40 years old in good health and CMV-seronegative.

The rearrangement links TRBV6-5 to TRBJ2-3; 8 nucleotides match TRBD1. V dropped 6 bases and J dropped 3; count of bases not matched to a gene: 5. The CDR3 loop spans 14 amino acids. Germline-derived CDR1 and CDR2 are MNHEY and SVGAGI. CDR3 bases: TGTGCCAGCAGAAACAGGGGGAGTACAGATACGCAGTATTTT. This gives the protein CASRNRGSTDTQYF.

The rearrangement links TRBV5-6 to TRBJ1-2; no firm D call. Germline lookup yields CDR1 SGHDT and CDR2 YYEEEE. Trimming shortened V by 0 bases and J by 5 bases, and 8 bases separated the two germline ends. This CDR3 has 13 amino acids. CDR3 amino acids: CASSLGTEYGYTF. Written as DNA, the CDR3 is TGTGCCAGCAGCTTGGGGACTGAGTATGGCTACACCTTC.

V is TRBV7-8 and J is TRBJ2-7; the match to TRBD2 covers 16 bases. The CDR3 covers 17 residues. In germline, CDR1 is SGHVS, CDR2 FQNEAQ. Trimming removed 5 bases from V and 3 bases from J; junction bases left unmatched: 7. CDR3 sequence (DNA): TGTGCCAGCAGCCCTGCGGGACTAGCGGGGGGGCTCTACGAGCAGTACTTC. The encoded protein is CASSPAGLAGGLYEQYF.

The V gene is TRBV20-1, the J gene TRBJ2-7; D gene ambiguous. This CDR3 has 11 residues. CDR1 is DFQATT and CDR2 is SNEGSKA in the germline V gene (reference sequence). V was shortened by 3 bases and J by 7 bases, with 10 bases between the two germline ends. As DNA, the CDR3 is TGCAGTGCTAGCGCTAGTAGAGAGCAGTACTTC. Translated, it gives CSASASREQYF.

This CDR3 reads CASSPPGRPGLLNTGELFF. The DNA for the CDR3 is TGTGCCAGCTCACCACCAGGACGCCCGGGACTACTTAACACCGGGGAGCTGTTTTTT. The chain combines TRBV18 with TRBJ2-2, with 7 nucleotides matching TRBD2. In germline, CDR1 is KGHSH, CDR2 LQKENI. With 0 bases clipped from V and 2 bases from J, the junction kept 12 bases outside the gene matches. This CDR3 spans 19 amino acids.

The V gene is TRBV5-1, the J gene TRBJ1-1; D possibly corresponds to TRBD1 (5 bases). Trimming took 7 bases from V and 2 from J, leaving 15 bases between them. Germline-derived CDR1 and CDR2 are SGHRS and YFSETQ. The CDR3 is 14 residues long. CDR3 coding DNA: TGCGCCAGCTGTCAGGGCCTAAGCAACACTGAAGCTTTCTTT. Its protein product is CASCQGLSNTEAFF.

This chain uses TRBV7-2 with TRBJ1-2; TRBD1 aligns across 9 bases. Germline values: CDR1 SGHTA, CDR2 FQGNSA. Trimming at V came to 6 bases and at J to 7 bases, leaving 6 bases not matched to a gene. This CDR3 comprises 13 residues. The CDR3 region has the DNA TGTGCCAGCAGGGATGGGACAGGGCTTGGCTACACCTTC. It is translated as CASRDGTGLGYTF.

The chain employs TRBV29-1 and TRBJ1-1; D unresolved. Deletions cut 8 bases from V and 1 base from J, with 14 bases between. The CDR3 covers 13 residues. Germline assignment: CDR1 SQVTM and CDR2 ANQGSEA. The CDR3 protein is CSSPGLANTEAFF. In DNA form, the CDR3 reads TGCAGCTCCCCCGGACTAGCGAACACTGAAGCTTTCTTT.

The rearrangement links TRBV7-9 to TRBJ2-2; 7 bases line up with TRBD2. Germline-derived CDR1 and CDR2 are SEHNR and FQNEAQ (reference sequence). The CDR3 consists of 15 residues. V lost 5 bases, J lost 4 bases, and 7 bases stayed unmatched. The CDR3 coding sequence is TGTGCCAGCAGCATCGGGGGAGGGGTCACCGGGGAGCTGTTTTTT. This gives the protein CASSIGGGVTGELFF.

V is TRBV5-4 and J is TRBJ1-4; D may be TRBD1 (6 bases). CDR3 length: 17 residues. Germline loops: CDR1 SGHNT, CDR2 YYREEE (reference sequence). With 4 bases removed from V and 5 bases from J, the gap between germline ends came to 21 bases. The CDR3 DNA reads TGTGCCAGCAGCCCAAGACCATCGACAGGCGTCAATGAAAAACTGTTTTTT. Residues: CASSPRPSTGVNEKLFF.

This clone was seen only once. The V gene is TRBV5-6, the J gene TRBJ1-2; 8 bases align to TRBD1. Germline assignment: CDR1 SGHDT and CDR2 YYEEEE. The CDR3 loop spans 18 amino acids. V was clipped by 1 base and J by 2 bases; unmatched bases: 13. The CDR3 reads CASSLLGVRGHKNYGYTF. The CDR3 DNA follows: TGTGCCAGCAGCTTGCTGGGCGTCAGGGGGCATAAAAACTATGGCTACACCTTC.

This rearrangement joins TRBV5-6 to TRBJ1-1; D is possibly TRBD1 (5 bases). Trimming pared 4 bases from V and 2 bases from J, leaving 12 bases between. The length of the CDR3 is 14 residues. CDR1 and CDR2 from the germline V gene are SGHDT and YYEEEE. CDR3 protein: CASSPGGFNTEAFF. The CDR3 coding sequence is TGTGCCAGCAGCCCCGGGGGATTCAACACTGAAGCTTTCTTT.

The gene calls are TRBV4-1 and TRBJ2-7; 13 bases line up with TRBD2. The CDR3 has 16 residues. Germline lookup yields CDR1 MGHRA and CDR2 YSYEKL. V dropped 1 base and J dropped 4; count of bases not matched to a gene: 4. The CDR3 region has the DNA TGCGCCAGCAGCCAAGCTGGACTAGCGGGGGTATACGAGCAGTACTTC. The encoded protein is CASSQAGLAGVYEQYF.

This rearrangement joins TRBV10-3 to TRBJ1-5; D is possibly TRBD1 (6 bases). With 3 bases removed from V and 1 base from J, the gap between germline ends came to 7 bases. The CDR3 is 14 residues long. The germline V gene encodes CDR1 ENHRY and CDR2 SYGVKD. The CDR3 DNA reads as TGTGCCATCAGTGATACAGGGAGCAATCAGCCCCAGCATTTT. It translates to CAISDTGSNQPQHF.

CDR3 in amino acids: CASTDIRGSFYYGYTF. The CDR3 nucleotides read TGTGCCAGCACCGACATCAGGGGATCCTTTTACTATGGCTACACCTTC. The chain uses TRBV5-6 and TRBJ1-2; TRBD1 might be the D (6 bases). Trimming cost V 6 bases and J 3 bases, with 21 bases left between them. The germline gives CDR1 SGHDT, CDR2 YYEEEE. This CDR3 has 16 amino acids. Using reference TRBV5-6 and TRBJ1-2 for the parts outside the CDR3, the full variable domain is DAGVTQSPTHLIKTRGQQVTLRCSPKSGHDTVSWYQQALGQGPQFIFQYYEEEERQRGNFPDRFSGHQFPNYSSELNVNALLLGDSALYLCASTDIRGSFYYGYTFGSGTRLTVV.

V is TRBV5-1 and J is TRBJ1-2; 11 positions match TRBD1. CDR3 size: 16 residues. From germline, CDR1 is SGHRS and CDR2 YFSETQ. The J segment lost 7 bases and the V segment lost 4 bases, leaving 12 bases of the junction unmatched. The CDR3 sequence: CASSPGTGGGFAGYTF. CDR3 DNA: TGCGCCAGCAGCCCGGGGACAGGGGGAGGTTTTGCTGGCTACACCTTC.

The chain uses TRBV7-6 and TRBJ1-1; D gene ambiguous. Trimming pared 0 bases from V and 3 bases from J, leaving 14 bases between. CDR1 is SGHVS and CDR2 is FNYEAQ in the germline V gene. CDR3 length: 16 residues. The DNA of the CDR3 is TGTGCCAGCAGCTTAGCTGAGGGCGCCCTGGACACTGAAGCTTTCTTT. Translation gives CASSLAEGALDTEAFF. Based on the CDR3 plus reference TRBV7-6 and TRBJ1-1, the full variable domain is GAGVSQSPRYKVTKRGQDVALRCDPISGHVSLYWYRQALGQGPEFLTYFNYEAQQDKSGLPNDRFSAERPEGSISTLTIQRTEQRDSAMYRCASSLAEGALDTEAFFGQGTRLTVV.

CDR3 loop: CASSLELSLGSYNSPLHF. CDR3 in DNA: TGTGCCAGCAGCTTAGAACTGAGCCTCGGGTCCTATAATTCACCCCTCCACTTT. The V call is TRBV11-2, the J call TRBJ1-6; D remains unclear. There are 18 residues in the CDR3. CDR1 is SGHAT and CDR2 is FQNNGV in the germline V gene. With 0 bases removed from V and 1 base from J, the gap between germline ends came to 13 bases.

V gene TRBV27 combines with J gene TRBJ2-7, with TRBD1 matching 9 bases. Germline V gene lookup returns CDR1 MNHEY and CDR2 SMNVEV (reference sequence). There are 15 residues in the CDR3. Unmatched junction bases numbered 7, after V lost 5 bases and J lost 2 bases. The CDR3 loop reads CASSIRGQGTYEQYF. The CDR3 DNA reads TGTGCCAGCAGTATCCGGGGACAGGGTACCTACGAGCAGTACTTC.

The chain uses TRBV27 and TRBJ2-2; TRBD2 matches 8 bases. The junction had 12 bases not matched to a gene; V was cut back by 1 base and J by 5 bases. The CDR3 covers 18 residues. Germline V gene sequence: CDR1 MNHEY, CDR2 SMNVEV (reference sequence). CDR3 region: CASSLLVGAGGRTGELFF. The DNA for the CDR3 is TGTGCCAGCAGTTTATTGGTCGGTGCGGGGGGCAGAACCGGGGAGCTGTTTTTT.

This clone was seen only once. J is TRBJ1-1 and V is TRBV21-1; the listed D gene, TRBD1, was not tested against the DNA. TRBV21-1 is listed as a pseudogene. CDR3 size: 14 residues. The CDR3 here is CASSLQGRDTEAFF. The DNA for the CDR3 is TGTGCCAGCAGCTTACAGGGTCGGGACACTGAAGCTTTCTTT.

The V gene is TRBV19, the J gene TRBJ1-1; TRBD1 matches 8 bases. The CDR3 is 18 residues long. V shed 2 bases and J 1 base; nucleotides not matched to a gene: 12. Germline V lookup: CDR1 LNHDA, CDR2 SQIVND (reference sequence). In DNA, the CDR3 is TGTGCCAGTAGTATAACCGCGACAGGGGCCCAAGGGAACACTGAAGCTTTCTTT. This sequence encodes CASSITATGAQGNTEAFF.

The chain recombines TRBV4-2 with TRBJ1-2, with D possibly matching TRBD1 (5 bases). Looked up from germline, CDR1 is LGHNA and CDR2 is YNFKEQ. Trimming took off 0 bases at V and 8 bases at J, with 10 bases between the two ends. The length of the CDR3 is 13 residues. The DNA for the CDR3 is TGTGCCAGCAGCCAAGATCAGGGATGGGGCTACACCTTC. Translated: CASSQDQGWGYTF.

This clone has a handful of counts. The chain is built from TRBV6-6 and TRBJ1-2; 10 nucleotides line up with TRBD1. J gave up 6 bases and V 2 bases, and 3 bases lay outside the gene matches. The CDR3 has 14 amino acids. Germline V gives CDR1 MNHNY, CDR2 SVGAGI (reference sequence). The CDR3 loop is CASSYTTGGDGYTF. CDR3 sequence (DNA): TGTGCCAGCAGTTACACGACAGGGGGCGATGGCTACACCTTC.

This chain joins TRBV9 and TRBJ2-4, with TRBD1 identical over 10 bases. CDR1 is SGDLS, CDR2 YYNGEE, per germline. V gave up 0 bases and J gave up 9 bases; unmatched junction bases: 6. The CDR3 consists of 15 residues. In DNA, the CDR3 is TGTGCCAGCAGCGTAGGAGGGACAGGGGCCATCATTCAGTACTTC. This sequence encodes CASSVGGTGAIIQYF.